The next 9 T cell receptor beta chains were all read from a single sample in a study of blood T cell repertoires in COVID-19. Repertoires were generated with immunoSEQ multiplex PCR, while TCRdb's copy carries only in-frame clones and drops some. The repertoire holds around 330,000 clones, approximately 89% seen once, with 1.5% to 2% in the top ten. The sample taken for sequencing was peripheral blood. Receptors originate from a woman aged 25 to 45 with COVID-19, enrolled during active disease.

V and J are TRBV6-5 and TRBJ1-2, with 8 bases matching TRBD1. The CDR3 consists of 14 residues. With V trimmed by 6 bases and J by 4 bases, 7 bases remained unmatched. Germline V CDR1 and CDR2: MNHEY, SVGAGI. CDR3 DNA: TGTGCCAGCAGCGGACGGGACAGGTCCTATGGCTACACCTTC. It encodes CASSGRDRSYGYTF.

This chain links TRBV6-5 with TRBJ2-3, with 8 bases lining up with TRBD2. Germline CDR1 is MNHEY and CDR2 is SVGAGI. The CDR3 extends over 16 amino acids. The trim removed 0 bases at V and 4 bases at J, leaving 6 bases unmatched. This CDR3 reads CASSYSLRGAPDTQYF. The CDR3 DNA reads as TGTGCCAGCAGTTACTCGCTGCGGGGGGCCCCAGATACGCAGTATTTT.

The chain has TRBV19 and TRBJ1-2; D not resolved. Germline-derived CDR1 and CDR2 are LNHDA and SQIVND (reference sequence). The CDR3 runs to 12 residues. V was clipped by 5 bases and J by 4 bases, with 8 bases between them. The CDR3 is CASSEDFYGYTF. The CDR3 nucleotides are TGTGCCAGTAGTGAGGATTTCTATGGCTACACCTTC.

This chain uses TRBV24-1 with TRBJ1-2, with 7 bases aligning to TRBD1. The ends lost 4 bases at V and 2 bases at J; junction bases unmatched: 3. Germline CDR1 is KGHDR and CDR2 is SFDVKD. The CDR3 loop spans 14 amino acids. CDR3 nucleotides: TGTGCCACCAGTGACCAGGACAGGAACTATGGCTACACCTTC. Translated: CATSDQDRNYGYTF.

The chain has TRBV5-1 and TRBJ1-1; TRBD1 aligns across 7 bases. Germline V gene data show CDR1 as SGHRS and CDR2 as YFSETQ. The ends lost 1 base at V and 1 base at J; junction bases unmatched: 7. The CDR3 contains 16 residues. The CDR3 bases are TGCGCCAGCAGCTTGTCAGGGGGAAAGAGGAACACTGAAGCTTTCTTT. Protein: CASSLSGGKRNTEAFF.

The DNA for the CDR3 is TGTGCCAGCTCACCACTCTCTAATGAAAAACTGTTTTTT. Translation: CASSPLSNEKLFF. The J gene is TRBJ1-4, the V gene TRBV18; D remains unclear. V dropped 1 base and J dropped 3 bases, with 3 bases sitting between them. The CDR3 extends over 13 amino acids. Germline lookup yields CDR1 KGHSH and CDR2 LQKENI.

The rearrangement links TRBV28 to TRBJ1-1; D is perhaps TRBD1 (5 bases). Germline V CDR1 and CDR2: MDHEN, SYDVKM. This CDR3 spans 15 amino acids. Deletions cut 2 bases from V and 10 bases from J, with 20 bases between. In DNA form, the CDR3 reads TGTGCCAGCAGTTTACGAGGACCAAAAGTGGGGGGAGCTTTCTTT. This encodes CASSLRGPKVGGAFF.

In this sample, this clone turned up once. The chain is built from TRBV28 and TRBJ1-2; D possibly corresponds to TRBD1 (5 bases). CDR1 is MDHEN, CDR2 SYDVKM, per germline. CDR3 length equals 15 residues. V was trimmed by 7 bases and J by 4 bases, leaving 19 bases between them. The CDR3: CASISPPGVGYGYTF. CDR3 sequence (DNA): TGTGCCAGCATTTCCCCCCCGGGGGTTGGCTATGGCTACACCTTC.

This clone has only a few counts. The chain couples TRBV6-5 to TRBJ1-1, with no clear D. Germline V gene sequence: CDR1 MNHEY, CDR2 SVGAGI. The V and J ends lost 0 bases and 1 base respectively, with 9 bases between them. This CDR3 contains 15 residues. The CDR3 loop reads CASSYSIGQNTEAFF. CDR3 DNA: TGTGCCAGCAGTTACTCGATTGGCCAGAACACTGAAGCTTTCTTT.